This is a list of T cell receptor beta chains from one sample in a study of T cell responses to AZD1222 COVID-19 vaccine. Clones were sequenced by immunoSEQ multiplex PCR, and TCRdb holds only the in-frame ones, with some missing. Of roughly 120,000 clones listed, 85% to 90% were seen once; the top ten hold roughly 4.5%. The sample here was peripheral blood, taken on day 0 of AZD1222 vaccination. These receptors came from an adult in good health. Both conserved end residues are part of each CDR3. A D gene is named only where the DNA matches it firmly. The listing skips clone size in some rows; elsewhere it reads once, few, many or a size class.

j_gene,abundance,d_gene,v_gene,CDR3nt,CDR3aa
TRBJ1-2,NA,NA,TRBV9,TGTGCCAGCAGCGTAGCCCCCGGGACCGTCTATGGCTACACCTTC,CASSVAPGTVYGYTF
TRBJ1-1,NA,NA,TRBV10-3,TGTGCCATCAGCCACGGACACCTGAACACTGAAGCTTTCTTT,CAISHGHLNTEAFF
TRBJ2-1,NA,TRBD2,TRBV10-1,TGCGCCAGCAGTGAGATCGCTAGCGGGAATGAGCAGTTCTTC,CASSEIASGNEQFF
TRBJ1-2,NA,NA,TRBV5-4,TGTGCCAGCAGCCCCCCTACAGGGTACTCCTATGGCTACACCTTC,CASSPPTGYSYGYTF
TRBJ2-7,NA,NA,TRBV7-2,TGTGCCAGCAGCTTAGAATCCGGAGTTGTCTACGAGCAGTACTTC,CASSLESGVVYEQYF
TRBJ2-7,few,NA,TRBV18,TGTGCCAGCTCAGCAGAGGTGCCCCGGGGCGAGCAGTACTTC,CASSAEVPRGEQYF
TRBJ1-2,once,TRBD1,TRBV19,TGTGCCAGTAGTCGACAGGGTTCCTATGGCTACACCTTC,CASSRQGSYGYTF
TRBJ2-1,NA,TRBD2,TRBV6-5,TGTGCCAGTAGCGCTAGCGGGGCCCTACCGGCTGAGCAGTTCTTC,CASSASGALPAEQFF
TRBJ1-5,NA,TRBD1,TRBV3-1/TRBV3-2,TGTGCCAGCAGCTATGGGACAGACGATCAGCCCCAGCATTTT,CASSYGTDDQPQHF
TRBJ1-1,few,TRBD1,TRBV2,TGTGCCAGCAGCGGACAGGCGAACACTGAAGCTTTCTTT,CASSGQANTEAFF
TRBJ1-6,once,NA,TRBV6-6,TGTGCCAGCAGGAGGTGGGGGAATTCACCCCTCCACTTT,CASRRWGNSPLHF
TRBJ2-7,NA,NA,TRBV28,TGTGCCAGCAGTCGTCCCCTCTCCTACGAGCAGTACTTC,CASSRPLSYEQYF
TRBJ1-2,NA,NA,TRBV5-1,TGCGCCAGCAGCTTGAGGGACACATATGGCTACACCTTC,CASSLRDTYGYTF
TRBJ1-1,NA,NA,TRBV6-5,TGTGCCAGCAGTTACCAGAGGCGTCAGGGGACTGAAGCTTTCTTT,CASSYQRRQGTEAFF
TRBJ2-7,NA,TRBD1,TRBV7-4,TGTGCCAGCAGCTCTCGGGACAGGGGATACGAGCAGTACTTC,CASSSRDRGYEQYF
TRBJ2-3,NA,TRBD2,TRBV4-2,TGTGCCAGCAGCCAAGATCCAGCGGGGGGCCGCACAGATACGCAGTATTTT,CASSQDPAGGRTDTQYF
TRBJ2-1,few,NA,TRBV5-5,TGTGCCAGCACCTCGCACGGGGCCATAAAGAATGAGCAGTTCTTC,CASTSHGAIKNEQFF
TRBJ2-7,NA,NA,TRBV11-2,TGTGCCAGCAGCTTCTGGGGTGGAGAGCAGTACTTC,CASSFWGGEQYF
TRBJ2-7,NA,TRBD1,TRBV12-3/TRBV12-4,TGTGCCAGCAGGAGTACAGGGGTGGACGAGCAGTACTTC,CASRSTGVDEQYF
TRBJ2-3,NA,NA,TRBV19,TGTGCCAGTAGTATAGACGGGACCCGGGATACGCAGTATTTT,CASSIDGTRDTQYF
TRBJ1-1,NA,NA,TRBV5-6,TGTGCCAGCAGCTTGAGGGCAGTTGAAGCTTTCTTT,CASSLRAVEAFF
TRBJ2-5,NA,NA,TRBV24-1,TGTGCCACCAGTGACCTGCAGGGGAAGGGGGGAACACAGACCCAGTACTTC,CATSDLQGKGGTQTQYF
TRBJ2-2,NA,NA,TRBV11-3,TGTGCCAGCAGCTTTAAGGGCGGGGAGCTGTTTTTT,CASSFKGGELFF